This T cell receptor beta chain was sequenced in a study of blood T cell repertoires in COVID-19. At the level of the study: Samples taken during acute and convalescent COVID-19 were collected in the United States, Italy and Spain. Sample material is recorded as cDNA or gDNA derived from T cells, B-cell-depleted T cells, or PBMCs.

The CDR3 spans 15 residues. J was trimmed by 8 bases and V by 4 bases; bases with no gene match: 7. Germline CDR1 reads SQVTM; CDR2 reads ANQGSEA. How the authors handled the data: Nucleated cell number was recorded as an estimate derived from reference gene primer amplification. Only in-frame clones appear in the TCRdb table, and some are missing; sequencing was by immunoSEQ multiplex PCR. The D gene and trimming were derived from the DNA, and the V and J assignments and clone size from that table. This repertoire shows 84,000 or so clones, roughly 87% found once; its top ten account for 5.5% to 7.5%.

The chain joins TRBV29-1 to TRBJ2-1, with 14 bases aligning to TRBD2. The sample consisted of peripheral blood. The receptor's source is an older man with acute or convalescent COVID-19. CDR3 sequence reads: CSVAVGTSGSDEQFF. The CDR3 bases are TGCAGCGTTGCTGTTGGGACTAGCGGGAGCGATGAGCAGTTCTTC.